Each of the 32 T cell receptor beta chains below was sequenced from the same sample in a study of cytomegalovirus exposure and HLA in healthy donors. PCR used 60 Vbeta primers and 13 Jbeta primers. Clones were sequenced by immunoSEQ multiplex PCR, and TCRdb holds only the in-frame ones, with some missing. Among some 120,000 clones listed, more than 70% were seen once. Specimen: PBMCs. These receptors originate from a human donor in good health.

A few counts support this clone. The chain couples TRBV4-2 to TRBJ1-5; D call uncertain. The CDR3 is 12 residues long. The V gene's germline CDR1 is LGHNA and CDR2 YNFKEQ. The germline V and J ends were trimmed by 4 bases and 3 bases, with 4 bases remaining between them. CDR3 DNA: TGTGCCAGCAGCCGCGACAATCAGCCCCAGCATTTT. It yields the protein CASSRDNQPQHF.

The chain is built from TRBV6-5 and TRBJ2-2, with 8 bases identical to TRBD2. J was trimmed by 3 bases and V by 4 bases; bases with no gene match: 1. Per germline, CDR1 MNHEY and CDR2 SVGAGI. The CDR3 spans 14 residues. CDR3 region: CASSSGGDTGELFF. In DNA form, the CDR3 reads TGTGCCAGCAGTTCCGGGGGGGACACCGGGGAGCTGTTTTTT.

V and J are TRBV5-1 and TRBJ2-5; D is perhaps TRBD2 (6 bases). Trimming took off 0 bases at V and 2 bases at J, with 14 bases between the two ends. The CDR3 runs 16 residues. Germline CDR1 is SGHRS and CDR2 is YFSETQ. CDR3 in DNA: TGCGCCAGCAGCTTGGGTCCAGCGGGCGCGCAAGAGACCCAGTACTTC. Protein product: CASSLGPAGAQETQYF.

The J gene is TRBJ2-1, the V gene TRBV18; TRBD1 might be the D (6 bases). CDR1 is KGHSH and CDR2 is LQKENI in the germline V gene. This CDR3 region has 15 residues. Trimming took off 3 bases at V and 4 bases at J, with 13 bases between the two ends. CDR3 region: CASSPTIGQYNEQFF. The CDR3 bases are TGTGCCAGCTCACCGACCATAGGACAGTACAATGAGCAGTTCTTC. Based on the CDR3 plus reference TRBV18 and TRBJ2-1, the full variable domain is NAGVMQNPRHLVRRRGQEARLRCSPMKGHSHVYWYRQLPEEGLKFMVYLQKENIIDESGMPKERFSAEFPKEGPSILRIQQVVRGDSAAYFCASSPTIGQYNEQFFGPGTRLTVL.

The genes are TRBV28 and TRBJ1-6; D ambiguous. The CDR3 consists of 12 residues. Looked up from germline, CDR1 is MDHEN and CDR2 is SYDVKM. Trimming stripped 3 bases from V and 10 bases from J, with 7 bases between. CDR3 bases: TGTGCCAGCAGTTTCCCGGGGTCACCCCTCCACTTT. Translated: CASSFPGSPLHF.

This clone came up a few times. Here the CDR3 DNA reads TGCGCCAGCAGCCAAGTGTCCGTTTTCCCAGATACGCAGTATTTT. This gives the protein CASSQVSVFPDTQYF. V gene TRBV4-1 combines with J gene TRBJ2-3; no clear D gene. This CDR3 is built from 15 residues. The V gene's germline CDR1 is MGHRA and CDR2 YSYEKL. Between the trimmed V and J ends, which lost 1 base and 4 bases, there was a span of 12 bases.

The chain employs TRBV5-4 and TRBJ1-1; D is unresolved. This CDR3 comprises 14 residues. Trimming pared 2 bases from V and 4 bases from J, leaving 12 bases between. Germline CDR1 SGHNT, CDR2 YYREEE (reference sequence). The CDR3 spells CASSFNSEGTEAFF. DNA of the CDR3: TGTGCCAGCAGCTTTAATTCTGAGGGCACTGAAGCTTTCTTT. The variable domain in full, completed from reference TRBV5-4 and TRBJ1-1, reads ETGVTQSPTHLIKTRGQQVTLRCSSQSGHNTVSWYQQALGQGPQFIFQYYREEENGRGNFPPRFSGLQFPNYSSELNVNALELDDSALYLCASSFNSEGTEAFFGQGTRLTVV.

The V gene is TRBV4-2, the J gene TRBJ2-7; D call uncertain. The CDR3 consists of 16 residues. Trimming removed 0 bases at V and 2 bases at J, with 14 bases between. The V gene's germline CDR1 is LGHNA and CDR2 YNFKEQ. CDR3 nucleotide sequence: TGTGCCAGCAGCCAAGACTGGGCCAGTAAGGCCTACGAGCAGTACTTC. Encoded protein: CASSQDWASKAYEQYF.

The chain joins TRBV7-3 to TRBJ2-1; tentative D call: TRBD1 (6 bases). This CDR3 spans 15 amino acids. Germline assignment: CDR1 SGHTA and CDR2 FQGTGA. Trimming stripped 3 bases from V and 2 bases from J, with 11 bases between. Here the CDR3 reads CASSFSGEPYNEQFF. In DNA, the CDR3 is TGTGCCAGCAGCTTTTCAGGGGAACCCTACAATGAGCAGTTCTTC.

The chain has TRBV4-2 and TRBJ2-3, with 9 bases that match TRBD2. The CDR3 loop spans 16 amino acids. The germline CDR1 and CDR2 sequences are LGHNA and YNFKEQ. Germline trimming cut 1 base from V and 3 bases from J; bases unmatched to any gene: 5. The CDR3 loop is CASSQAAAGGTDTQYF. The CDR3 bases are TGTGCCAGCAGCCAAGCGGCAGCGGGGGGAACAGATACGCAGTATTTT.

The rearrangement uses TRBV5-1 and TRBJ2-3; TRBD1 agrees at 7 bases. Germline values: CDR1 SGHRS, CDR2 YFSETQ. This CDR3 has 16 amino acids. V gave up 3 bases and J gave up 3 bases; unmatched junction bases: 10. The CDR3 loop reads CASSWEDRVVTDTQYF. The CDR3 DNA sequence: TGCGCCAGCAGCTGGGAAGACAGGGTAGTGACAGATACGCAGTATTTT.

This chain connects TRBV29-1 to TRBJ1-2; TRBD1 aligns across 7 bases. Looked up from germline, CDR1 is SQVTM and CDR2 is ANQGSEA. V was clipped by 2 bases and J by 0 bases; unmatched bases: 6. The CDR3 spans 15 residues. This chain's CDR3 is CSVEWEGTANYGYTF. DNA for the CDR3: TGCAGCGTTGAATGGGAAGGGACAGCTAACTATGGCTACACCTTC.

This sequence joins TRBV2 and TRBJ2-5, with 8 bases matching TRBD1. The J call is doubtful: the DNA matches TRBJ2-7 better. The CDR3 length is 15 residues. Germline CDR1 SNHLY, CDR2 FYNNEI. The CDR3 spells CASSESAGGIYEQYF. The CDR3 region has the DNA TGTGCCAGCAGTGAATCGGCAGGGGGCATCTACGAGCAGTACTTC.

V and J are TRBV20-1 and TRBJ2-5, with D unresolved. The V gene's germline CDR1 is DFQATT and CDR2 SNEGSKA (reference sequence). Between the trimmed V and J ends, which lost 6 bases and 4 bases, there was a span of 9 bases. The CDR3 consists of 11 residues. CDR3 DNA sequence: TGCAGTGCGAGTAGTGGAGAGACCCAGTACTTC. This codes for CSASSGETQYF.

CDR3 amino acids: CASTLRGGPGTGELFF. CDR3 bases: TGTGCCAGCACCCTAAGGGGGGGGCCGGGCACCGGGGAGCTGTTTTTT. The chain carries TRBV9 and TRBJ2-2; D might be TRBD2 (7 bases). V lost 6 bases, J lost 4 bases, and 19 bases lay in between. CDR1 is SGDLS and CDR2 is YYNGEE in the germline V gene. This CDR3 comprises 16 residues.

This chain connects TRBV2 to TRBJ2-3; 11 bases line up with TRBD2. V lost 2 bases and J lost 3; bases outside the gene matches: 7. CDR1 SNHLY and CDR2 FYNNEI come from the germline V gene. The CDR3 is 17 residues long. The CDR3 region has the DNA TGTGCCAGCAGTGAAAGGGTAGCGGGGGGGAAAACAGATACGCAGTATTTT. Its translation is CASSERVAGGKTDTQYF.

V gene TRBV6-1 combines with J gene TRBJ2-7, with 9 bases lining up with TRBD1. V dropped 0 bases and J dropped 4; count of bases not matched to a gene: 4. This CDR3 has 15 residues. Germline values: CDR1 MNHNS, CDR2 SASEGT. CDR3 loop: CASSEAGTGWYEQYF. Here the CDR3 DNA reads TGTGCCAGCAGTGAAGCCGGGACAGGGTGGTACGAGCAGTACTTC.

The chain joins TRBV7-2 to TRBJ1-6, with no clear D. The CDR3 contains 15 residues. Germline V lookup: CDR1 SGHTA, CDR2 FQGNSA. The ends were cut back, 2 bases at V and 8 bases at J, with 13 bases in the middle. Written as DNA, the CDR3 is TGTGCCAGCAGCTTAACCCCGGGTTCGGATTCACCCCTCCACTTT. Its protein is CASSLTPGSDSPLHF. Drawing the rest from reference TRBV7-2 and TRBJ1-6, the complete variable domain is GAGVSQSPSNKVTEKGKDVELRCDPISGHTALYWYRQSLGQGLEFLIYFQGNSAPDKSGLPSDRFSAERTGGSVSTLTIQRTQQEDSAVYLCASSLTPGSDSPLHFGNGTRLTVT.

This clone showed up just a few times. Other DNA sequences in the same sample also yield this CDR3. The chain combines TRBV5-4 with TRBJ1-5, with D unclear. V was shortened by 2 bases and J by 1 base, with 7 bases between the two germline ends. CDR3 length: 14 residues. Germline V gene data show CDR1 as SGHNT and CDR2 as YYREEE (reference sequence). Here the CDR3 reads CASSLGGSNQPQHF. The CDR3 region has the DNA TGTGCCAGCAGCTTAGGAGGAAGCAATCAGCCCCAGCATTTT.

J is TRBJ2-5 and V is TRBV10-3, with D possibly being TRBD1 or TRBD2 (5 bases each). The end of the DNA is better explained by TRBJ2-7, so the J call may be wrong. Germline V CDR1 and CDR2: ENHRY, SYGVKD. The length of the CDR3 is 16 residues. As DNA, the CDR3 is TGTGCCATCAGTGAGTCCTCTATCGGGACCGCTAGCGAGCAGTACTTC. It yields the protein CAISESSIGTASEQYF.

The chain uses TRBV19 and TRBJ1-1; the D gene is possibly TRBD1 (5 bases). Germline CDR1 and CDR2: LNHDA and SQIVND (reference sequence). The ends were cut back, 5 bases at V and 4 bases at J, with 11 bases in the middle. The CDR3 contains 13 residues. The DNA of the CDR3 is TGTGCCAGTAGTCCGGGGGGGAGCACTGAAGCTTTCTTT. Protein product: CASSPGGSTEAFF.

The chain uses TRBV18 and TRBJ2-7, with TRBD1 matching 7 bases. The trim removed 5 bases at V and 6 bases at J, leaving 10 bases unmatched. From germline, CDR1 is KGHSH and CDR2 LQKENI. The CDR3 has 14 amino acids. The CDR3 DNA sequence: TGTGCCAGCTCAGGCCCTGGGACAGTACCCGAGCAGTACTTC. Protein: CASSGPGTVPEQYF. Based on the CDR3 plus reference TRBV18 and TRBJ2-7, the full variable domain is NAGVMQNPRHLVRRRGQEARLRCSPMKGHSHVYWYRQLPEEGLKFMVYLQKENIIDESGMPKERFSAEFPKEGPSILRIQQVVRGDSAAYFCASSGPGTVPEQYFGPGTRLTVT.

The CDR3 DNA sequence: TGTGCCAGCAGCTTTGGGCCCTCCCAAGAGACCCAGTACTTC. Translated: CASSFGPSQETQYF. The chain has TRBV7-3 and TRBJ2-5, with D unresolved. The CDR3 totals 14 residues. Per the germline V gene, CDR1 is SGHTA and CDR2 is FQGTGA. V shed 3 bases and J shed 1 base, with 9 bases lying between them.

The chain has TRBV9 and TRBJ1-1; D is perhaps TRBD1 (5 bases). V lost 4 bases to trimming and J lost 3 bases, with 16 bases between them. Per germline, CDR1 SGDLS and CDR2 YYNGEE. The CDR3 spans 15 residues. The CDR3 DNA is TGTGCCAGCAGCTTCCGGGACTCCGCGGACACTGAAGCTTTCTTT. This codes for CASSFRDSADTEAFF. Looking up the rest from reference TRBV9 and TRBJ1-1 gives the full variable domain: DSGVTQTPKHLITATGQRVTLRCSPRSGDLSVYWYQQSLDQGLQFLIQYYNGEERAKGNILERFSAQQFPDLHSELNLSSLELGDSALYFCASSFRDSADTEAFFGQGTRLTVV.

A word on this clone: The junction departs from germline at one end; a sequencing error may be responsible. Other DNA sequences within the sample encode an identical CDR3. The CDR3 protein is CASSLGLGTGEAFF. For the CDR3, the DNA is TGTGCCAGCAGCTTGGGGCTGGGGACAGGGGAAGCTTTCTTT. The chain joins TRBV5-1 to TRBJ1-1; 9 nucleotides match TRBD1. The CDR3 contains 14 residues. The V gene's germline CDR1 is SGHRS and CDR2 YFSETQ.

V is TRBV5-1 and J is TRBJ2-2; maybe TRBD2 (6 bases). Germline V lookup: CDR1 SGHRS, CDR2 YFSETQ. The V end lost 4 bases, the J end lost 8 bases, and 15 bases lay between the germline ends. This CDR3 is 14 amino acids long. The CDR3 nucleotides read TGCGCCAGCAGCCTCACGACGGGGGTGGGGGAGCTGTTTTTT. Residues: CASSLTTGVGELFF.

The chain combines TRBV4-2 with TRBJ2-5, with a tentative D call TRBD2 (6 bases). Germline values: CDR1 LGHNA, CDR2 YNFKEQ. The CDR3 covers 16 residues. Between the trimmed V and J ends, which lost 3 bases and 2 bases, there was a span of 16 bases. The CDR3 reads CASSQQTAGYQETQYF. The CDR3 nucleotides read TGTGCCAGCAGCCAGCAAACGGCGGGGTATCAAGAGACCCAGTACTTC.

The V gene is TRBV29-1, the J gene TRBJ2-1; D perhaps matches TRBD1 (5 bases). V lost 5 bases, J lost 4 bases, and 18 bases lay in between. Germline V gives CDR1 SQVTM, CDR2 ANQGSEA. The CDR3 covers 15 residues. The CDR3 nucleotides are TGCAGCGTTCGTGGGCAGGGTAATAATTACAATGAGCAGTTCTTC. This sequence encodes CSVRGQGNNYNEQFF.

The DNA of the CDR3 is TGTGCCAGCAGCGAGGGTTACCTGGAAGGCTACACCTTC. It translates to CASSEGYLEGYTF. J is TRBJ1-2 and V is TRBV11-2; D is undetermined. V was cut by 5 bases and J by 8 bases, with 15 bases left in between. The CDR3 consists of 13 residues. The germline gives CDR1 SGHAT, CDR2 FQNNGV. Full variable domain (rest looked up from reference TRBV11-2 and TRBJ1-2): EAGVAQSPRYKIIEKRQSVAFWCNPISGHATLYWYQQILGQGPKLLIQFQNNGVVDDSQLPKDRFSAERLKGVDSTLKIQPAKLEDSAVYLCASSEGYLEGYTFGSGTRLTVV.

This rearrangement joins TRBV10-3 to TRBJ2-7; 7 nucleotides match TRBD2. There are 16 residues in the CDR3. After removal of 2 bases from V and 8 bases from J, the junction contained 15 bases not matched to a gene. Germline V gene data show CDR1 as ENHRY and CDR2 as SYGVKD. The CDR3 bases are TGTGCCATCAGTGAGCCACCCTCGGGGGAGGGGCTCAAGCAGTACTTC. Protein product: CAISEPPSGEGLKQYF.

This clone was detected only a few times. The chain links TRBV5-1 to TRBJ1-1, with a weak D call TRBD1 (5 bases). The CDR3 consists of 13 residues. Deletions cut 6 bases from V and 0 bases from J, with 9 bases between. The V gene's germline CDR1 is SGHRS and CDR2 YFSETQ. For the CDR3, the DNA is TGCGCCAGCACCTCAGGGCTGAACACTGAAGCTTTCTTT. It encodes CASTSGLNTEAFF.

V gene TRBV7-2 combines with J gene TRBJ2-3, with D perhaps TRBD1 (5 bases). The germline V gene encodes CDR1 SGHTA and CDR2 FQGNSA. The CDR3 runs 15 residues. Between the trimmed V and J ends, which lost 2 bases and 2 bases, there was a span of 11 bases. As DNA, the CDR3 is TGTGCCAGCAGCTTAATGTGGGGCAACACAGATACGCAGTATTTT. It translates to CASSLMWGNTDTQYF. Together with reference TRBV7-2 and TRBJ2-3, the CDR3 gives the full variable domain: GAGVSQSPSNKVTEKGKDVELRCDPISGHTALYWYRQSLGQGLEFLIYFQGNSAPDKSGLPSDRFSAERTGGSVSTLTIQRTQQEDSAVYLCASSLMWGNTDTQYFGPGTRLTVL.